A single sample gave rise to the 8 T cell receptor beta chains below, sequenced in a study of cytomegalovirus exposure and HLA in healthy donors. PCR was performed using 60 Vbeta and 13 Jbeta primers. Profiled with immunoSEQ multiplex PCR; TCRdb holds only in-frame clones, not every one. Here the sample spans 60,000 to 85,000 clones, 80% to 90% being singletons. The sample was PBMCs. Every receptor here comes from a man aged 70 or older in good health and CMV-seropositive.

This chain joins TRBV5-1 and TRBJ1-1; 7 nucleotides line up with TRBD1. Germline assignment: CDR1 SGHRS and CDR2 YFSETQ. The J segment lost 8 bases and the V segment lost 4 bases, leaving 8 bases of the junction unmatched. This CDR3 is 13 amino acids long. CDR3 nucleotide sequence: TGCGCCAGCAGCGCAGGGGGTCCGCTCGAAGCTTTCTTT. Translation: CASSAGGPLEAFF.

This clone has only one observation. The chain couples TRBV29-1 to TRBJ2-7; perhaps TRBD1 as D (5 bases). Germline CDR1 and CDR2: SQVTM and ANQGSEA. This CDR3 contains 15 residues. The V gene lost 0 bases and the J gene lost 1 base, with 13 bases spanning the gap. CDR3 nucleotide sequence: TGCAGCGTTGAAGAACCGACAGTACATTCCTACGAGCAGTACTTC. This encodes CSVEEPTVHSYEQYF.

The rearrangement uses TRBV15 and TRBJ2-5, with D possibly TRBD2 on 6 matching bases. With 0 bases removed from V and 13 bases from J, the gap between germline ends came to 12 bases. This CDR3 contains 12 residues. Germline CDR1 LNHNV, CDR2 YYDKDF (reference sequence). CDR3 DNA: TGTGCCACCAGCAGAGATCGCGGGGTCGCGTACTTC. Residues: CATSRDRGVAYF.

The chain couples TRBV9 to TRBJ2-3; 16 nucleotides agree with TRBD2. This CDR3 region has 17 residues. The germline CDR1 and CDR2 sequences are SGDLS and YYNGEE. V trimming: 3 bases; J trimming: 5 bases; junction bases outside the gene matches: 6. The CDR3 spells CASSAGTSGGVGDTQYF. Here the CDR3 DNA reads TGTGCCAGCAGCGCCGGGACTAGCGGGGGGGTGGGAGATACGCAGTATTTT.

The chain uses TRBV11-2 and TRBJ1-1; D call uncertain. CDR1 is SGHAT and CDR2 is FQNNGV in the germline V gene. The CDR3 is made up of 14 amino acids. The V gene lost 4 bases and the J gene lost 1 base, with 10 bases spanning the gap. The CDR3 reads CASSSIERNTEAFF. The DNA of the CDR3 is TGTGCCAGCAGCTCCATAGAGAGGAACACTGAAGCTTTCTTT.

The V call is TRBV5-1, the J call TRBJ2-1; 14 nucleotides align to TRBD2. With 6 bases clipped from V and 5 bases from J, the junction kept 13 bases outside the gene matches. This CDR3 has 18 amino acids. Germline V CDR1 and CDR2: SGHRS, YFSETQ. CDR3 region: CASNSGLAGDFPNNEQFF. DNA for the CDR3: TGCGCCAGCAACTCGGGACTAGCGGGAGATTTTCCAAACAATGAGCAGTTCTTC.

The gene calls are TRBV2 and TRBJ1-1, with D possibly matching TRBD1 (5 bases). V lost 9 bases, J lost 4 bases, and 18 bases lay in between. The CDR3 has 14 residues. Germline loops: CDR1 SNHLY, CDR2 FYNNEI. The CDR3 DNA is TGTGCCAGGAACTTCGGGCAAAGGGGCACTGAAGCTTTCTTT. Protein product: CARNFGQRGTEAFF. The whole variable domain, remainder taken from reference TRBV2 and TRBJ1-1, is EPEVTQTPSHQVTQMGQEVILRCVPISNHLYFYWYRQILGQKVEFLVSFYNNEISEKSEIFDDQFSVERPDGSNFTLKIRSTKLEDSAMYFCARNFGQRGTEAFFGQGTRLTVV.

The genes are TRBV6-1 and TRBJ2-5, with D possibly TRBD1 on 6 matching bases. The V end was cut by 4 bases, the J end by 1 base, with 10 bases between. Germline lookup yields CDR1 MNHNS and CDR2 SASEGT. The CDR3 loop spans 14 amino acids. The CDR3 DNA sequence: TGTGCCAGCAGTGCTACAGGGATCCAAGAGACCCAGTACTTC. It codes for CASSATGIQETQYF.